What follows are 13 T cell receptor beta chains derived from one specimen sequenced in a study of cytomegalovirus exposure and HLA in healthy donors (dated by TCRdb to about 2017). Library prep was done by the immunoSEQ multiplex PCR assay. The multiplex PCR relied on a mix of 60 forward primers for TCR Vbeta segments and 13 reverse primers for TCR Jbeta segments. TCRdb holds this immuneACCESS table with in-frame rearrangements only. Some clones are missing; in checked studies, unresolved V genes explain under half, and the rest has no known cause. The sample table contains roughly 190,000 clones; only one count was recorded for about 80% of them. Of the sample, around 9.6% falls within the top ten clones. Sequencing was carried out using PBMCs. The receptors here all came from a woman aged 45-60 years in good health and CMV-seropositive.

The rearrangement joins TRBV6-1 to TRBJ2-3; 11 nucleotides agree with TRBD2. V lost 5 bases, J lost 4 bases, and 5 bases stayed unmatched. This CDR3 has 15 amino acids. Germline lookup yields CDR1 MNHNS and CDR2 SASEGT. This CDR3 reads CASSSLAGGADTQYF. For the CDR3, the DNA is TGTGCCAGCAGTAGCTTAGCGGGGGGGGCAGATACGCAGTATTTT.

This chain links TRBV5-1 with TRBJ2-2, with TRBD1 as a possible D gene (6 bases). Germline CDR1 is SGHRS and CDR2 is YFSETQ. The CDR3 runs 13 residues. V lost 4 bases and J lost 4, with 8 bases in between. The CDR3, as DNA: TGCGCCAGCAGCGTGGGGGCCACCGGGGAGCTGTTTTTT. Amino acid sequence: CASSVGATGELFF.

The gene calls are TRBV5-1 and TRBJ2-7, with TRBD2 as a possible D gene (7 bases). Germline V gene lookup returns CDR1 SGHRS and CDR2 YFSETQ. The CDR3 has 19 residues. Trimming left V 0 bases short and J 6 bases short, with 28 bases between. CDR3 DNA sequence: TGCGCCAGCAGCTTGGAGGGTAGTTGGGGGGGCCAACGGGGGAGCGAGCAGTACTTC. It specifies CASSLEGSWGGQRGSEQYF.

The rearrangement joins TRBV5-4 to TRBJ2-4, with 9 bases lining up with TRBD1. Losses at the gene ends were 4 bases for V and 0 bases for J; bases not matched to a gene: 5. The CDR3 has 16 residues. Germline assignment: CDR1 SGHNT and CDR2 YYREEE (reference sequence). The CDR3, as DNA: TGTGCCAGCAGCGAACAGGGGGCCTTAGCCAAAAACATTCAGTACTTC. Its translation is CASSEQGALAKNIQYF.

The V call is TRBV27, the J call TRBJ1-2; possible D gene TRBD1, 5 bases. The CDR3 length is 15 residues. The germline V and J ends were trimmed by 3 bases and 2 bases, with 13 bases remaining between them. Germline-derived CDR1 and CDR2 are MNHEY and SMNVEV (reference sequence). In nucleotides, the CDR3 is TGTGCCAGCAGTTTGGCAGGGTTAGGCAACTATGGCTACACCTTC. Protein product: CASSLAGLGNYGYTF.

This clone was observed a handful of times. The genes are TRBV4-1 and TRBJ2-7; 11 bases line up with TRBD2. V lost 2 bases to trimming and J lost 3 bases; unmatched junction nucleotides: 18. The CDR3 consists of 20 residues. Looked up from germline, CDR1 is MGHRA and CDR2 is YSYEKL. The CDR3 loop is CASSQRGGKPGLAEIYEQYF. The CDR3 bases are TGCGCCAGCAGCCAAAGGGGTGGAAAACCGGGACTAGCGGAGATCTACGAGCAGTACTTC.

The chain is built from TRBV9 and TRBJ2-1, with D tentatively TRBD2 (6 bases). There are 14 residues in the CDR3. Germline CDR1 is SGDLS and CDR2 is YYNGEE. V was shortened by 3 bases and J by 7 bases, with 14 bases between the two germline ends. CDR3 in amino acids: CASSGAGGGNEQFF. CDR3 in DNA: TGTGCCAGCAGCGGCGCTGGAGGAGGGAATGAGCAGTTCTTC.

The chain has TRBV7-9 and TRBJ2-1, with a tentative D call TRBD2 (5 bases). The V gene's germline CDR1 is SEHNR and CDR2 FQNEAQ (reference sequence). The length of the CDR3 is 11 residues. Trimming took off 7 bases at V and 8 bases at J, with 9 bases between the two ends. In DNA form, the CDR3 reads TGTGCCAGCAACCTCGGGGATGAGCAGTTCTTC. Amino acid sequence: CASNLGDEQFF.

J is TRBJ2-4 and V is TRBV15; 9 bases are shared with TRBD2. This CDR3 is built from 17 residues. The germline V gene has CDR1 LNHNV and CDR2 YYDKDF (reference sequence). V was pared by 5 bases and J by 2 bases, with 10 bases of the junction left unmatched. CDR3 sequence reads: CATSAGGGLFTKNIQYF. In DNA, the CDR3 is TGTGCCACCAGCGCGGGAGGGGGACTTTTTACCAAAAACATTCAGTACTTC.

This chain uses TRBV6-1 with TRBJ2-1; 8 positions match TRBD2. The J segment lost 8 bases and the V segment lost 4 bases, leaving 16 bases of the junction unmatched. Germline V lookup: CDR1 MNHNS, CDR2 SASEGT. The length of the CDR3 is 17 residues. The CDR3 DNA reads as TGTGCCAGCAGTGGAAGGAGCGGGGGTTTTATTGTCGATGAGCAGTTCTTC. It codes for CASSGRSGGFIVDEQFF.

The genes are TRBV30 and TRBJ2-3, with 11 bases lining up with TRBD2. The CDR3 is 18 amino acids. J lost 1 base, V lost 0 bases, and 9 bases had no gene match. Germline CDR1 GTSNPN, CDR2 SVGIG (reference sequence). This CDR3 is CAWSVGASGGLGTDTQYF. In DNA, the CDR3 is TGTGCCTGGAGTGTAGGGGCTAGCGGGGGGCTAGGCACAGATACGCAGTATTTT.

The CDR3 spells CASGQAGSTDTQYF. DNA of the CDR3: TGTGCCTCCGGTCAGGCGGGGAGCACAGATACGCAGTATTTT. This chain connects TRBV6-5 to TRBJ2-3; tentative D call: TRBD2 (6 bases). V dropped 11 bases and J dropped 0 bases, with 15 bases sitting between them. CDR1 and CDR2 from the germline V gene are MNHEY and SVGAGI. The CDR3 contains 14 residues.

This clone was seen once. V and J are TRBV19 and TRBJ1-1, with TRBD1 matching over 8 bases. CDR3 length equals 16 residues. Germline V gene data show CDR1 as LNHDA and CDR2 as SQIVND (reference sequence). After removal of 4 bases from V and 5 bases from J, the junction contained 12 bases not matched to a gene. CDR3 nucleotide sequence: TGTGCCAGTAGTAAGGGCCCGGACAGGGCCGGGACTGAAGCTTTCTTT. It yields the protein CASSKGPDRAGTEAFF.